This T cell receptor (beta chain) was identified in a study of cytomegalovirus exposure and HLA in healthy donors. Across the whole study: The study's early data release held about 80 million unique TCRs from HLA-typed donors. Study outcomes and limitations: Presence/absence analyses assumed roughly uniform sequencing depth across donors. TCR beta sequences reportedly predicted most subjects' HLA-A and HLA-B alleles accurately.

PCR was performed using 60 Vbeta and 13 Jbeta primers. Data came from immunoSEQ multiplex PCR; TCRdb stores just in-frame clones and leaves some out. The sample carries fewer than 200,000 clones, 70% to 80% recorded once. Looked up from germline, CDR1 is GTSNPN and CDR2 is SVGIG (reference sequence). The CDR3 loop spans 13 amino acids. J lost 6 bases, V lost 3 bases, and 4 bases had no gene match. Concerning this clone itself: Its antigen is currently unknown.

Whereas donors were nominally healthy upon sampling, unrecorded immune exposures were probable. Sequenced sample: PBMCs. This receptor was obtained from a woman between 40 and 50 years old in good health and CMV-seronegative. This chain joins TRBV30 and TRBJ2-2, with 7 bases matching TRBD2. CDR3 DNA sequence: TGTGCCTGGAGCAGCGGGGCCCCCGGGGAGCTGTTTTTT. It yields the protein CAWSSGAPGELFF.